The rows below give T cell receptor beta chains drawn from one sample of a study of OX40 agonist ivuxolimab in advanced cancers. The method was immunoSEQ multiplex PCR; TCRdb's version includes in-frame clones alone and lacks a portion of them. Of 40,000 or so clones listed, approximately 80% are singletons. The specimen was CD4+ or CD8+ T cells sorted from blood, collected in a trial of the OX40 agonist ivuxolimab. The receptors here all came from an adult with an advanced solid tumor such as melanoma, head and neck, liver or kidney cancer. The CDR3 runs from the conserved cysteine through the conserved F or W. Fields, in order: D gene, clone size, V gene, J gene, CDR3 protein, CDR3 DNA. The D gene is left open where the match is weak. Expanded clones are given a class, and other clones once, few, many or no size at all.

TRBD1,-,TRBV5-6,TRBJ2-1,CASSEWDRAYSSYNEQFF,TGTGCCAGCAGCGAATGGGACAGGGCGTACAGCTCCTACAATGAGCAGTTCTTC
-,-,TRBV10-3,TRBJ2-5,CAISDSTWGETQYF,TGTGCCATCAGTGACAGCACTTGGGGAGAGACCCAGTACTTC
-,-,TRBV27,TRBJ1-3,CASSFSGFSGNTIYF,TGTGCCAGCAGTTTTTCCGGGTTCTCTGGAAACACCATATATTTT
TRBD1,once,TRBV30,TRBJ1-6,CAWSNRGSYNSPLHF,TGTGCCTGGAGTAACAGGGGTTCCTATAATTCACCCCTCCACTTT
-,-,TRBV28,TRBJ1-3,CASSPGGGTTGNTIYF,TGTGCCAGCAGTCCCGGGGGTGGCACTACTGGAAACACCATATATTTT
-,-,TRBV5-8,TRBJ2-5,CASSSGLGGVETQYF,TGTGCCAGCAGCTCAGGTTTAGGGGGAGTGGAGACCCAGTACTTC
TRBD1,-,TRBV18,TRBJ1-1,CASSQGQLNTEAFF,TGTGCCAGCTCCCAGGGACAGCTGAACACTGAAGCTTTCTTT
-,few,TRBV7-9,TRBJ2-1,CASSTRGPDEQFF,TGTGCCAGCAGCACTCGGGGCCCAGATGAGCAGTTCTTC
-,-,TRBV7-2,TRBJ2-4,CASSPSPARHIQYF,TGTGCCAGCAGCCCAAGCCCTGCGAGGCACATTCAGTACTTC
-,-,TRBV19,TRBJ1-5,CASVRGAADQPQHF,TGTGCCAGTGTCCGCGGGGCAGCCGATCAGCCCCAGCATTTT
-,-,TRBV6-6,TRBJ2-7,CASKAGGGQGAHEQYF,TGTGCCAGCAAGGCGGGAGGGGGACAGGGCGCCCACGAGCAGTACTTC
-,-,TRBV5-1,TRBJ2-7,CASSLSREQYF,TGCGCCAGCAGCTTGAGTCGTGAGCAGTACTTC
TRBD2,-,TRBV5-8,TRBJ2-3,CASSLVRTSGSTDTQYF,TGTGCCAGCAGCTTGGTCCGGACTAGCGGGAGCACAGATACGCAGTATTTT
TRBD2,-,TRBV5-1,TRBJ2-1,CASSLSGVAGDEQFF,TGCGCCAGCAGCTTAAGTGGGGTAGCGGGAGACGAGCAGTTCTTC
TRBD1,-,TRBV5-1,TRBJ1-1,CASSFTGDAQEAFF,TGCGCCAGCAGCTTTACAGGGGACGCGCAAGAAGCTTTCTTT
-,-,TRBV9,TRBJ1-6,CASSVDSQGNSPLHF,TGTGCCAGCAGCGTAGATAGTCAGGGTAATTCACCCCTCCACTTT
-,-,TRBV7-2,TRBJ1-3,CASSFSRNTIYF,TGTGCCAGCAGCTTTTCAAGAAACACCATATATTTT
TRBD2,-,TRBV11-2,TRBJ2-1,CASSRLSGRANNEQFF,TGTGCCAGCAGCCGACTTAGCGGGAGAGCTAACAATGAGCAGTTCTTC
TRBD1,-,TRBV10-3,TRBJ1-1,CAIRQGAETEAFF,TGTGCCATCCGACAGGGGGCCGAGACTGAAGCTTTCTTT
TRBD1,once,TRBV7-9,TRBJ2-7,CASSPGTGLYEQYF,TGTGCCAGCAGCCCCGGGACAGGGCTCTACGAGCAGTACTTC
TRBD1,-,TRBV18,TRBJ1-5,CASSPSGTGESQPQHF,TGTGCCAGCTCACCCTCCGGGACAGGGGAAAGTCAGCCCCAGCATTTT
TRBD2,-,TRBV4-3,TRBJ2-5,CASSQRLAGVKETQYF,TGCGCCAGCAGCCAAAGACTAGCGGGAGTTAAAGAGACCCAGTACTTC
TRBD2,-,TRBV7-9,TRBJ2-1,CASSSPGLAGLSYNEQFF,TGTGCCAGCAGCTCCCCGGGACTAGCGGGACTCTCCTACAATGAGCAGTTCTTC
-,-,TRBV6-5,TRBJ2-7,CASRRTEPYEQYF,TGTGCCAGCAGGAGGACAGAGCCCTACGAGCAGTACTTC